This T cell receptor (beta chain) is from a study of early T cells in non-severe SARS-CoV-2 infection. For the study at large: The input, bulk RNA from unsorted whole blood, was sequenced, and chains were unpaired.

Each single cDNA molecule received a unique molecular identifier. MiXCR, applied by TCRdb to the 5' RACE reads, yields one record per CDR3 protein. Counted here are around 60,000 distinct CDR3 sequences, about 10% occurring once; the ten biggest clones make up more than 6.5%. The CDR3 consists of 13 residues. Deletions cut 0 bases from V and 4 bases from J, with 7 bases between. Germline lookup yields CDR1 SGHRS and CDR2 YFSETQ. This clonotype was seen at least ten times. This receptor was identified in an adult who was a healthcare worker with PCR-confirmed SARS-CoV-2 infection or an uninfected control (not recorded which). The V and J genes are TRBV5-1 and TRBJ1-1; no definite D call. The sample was whole blood. CDR3 sequence: CASSLEVATEAFF. The CDR3 region has the DNA TGCGCCAGCAGCTTGGAAGTGGCCACTGAAGCTTTCTTT.